A selection of T cell receptor beta chains follows, all from one sample in a study of T cell changes during pregnancy in multiple sclerosis. Here immunoSEQ multiplex PCR was the method, and the copy in TCRdb shows in-frame clones only, minus some. The data contain tens of thousands of clones, around 94% of them singletons. The specimen comprised peripheral blood, sampled in the third trimester of pregnancy. The receptors come from a female donor with multiple sclerosis, enrolled in a pregnancy study. Both conserved end residues are part of each CDR3. The D gene is left open where the match is weak. Clone size is given for some rows only: seen once, a few or many times, or a class if the clone is expanded.

cdr3_nt | cdr3_aa | clone_size | v_call | d_call | j_call
TGTGCCAGCTCACCGAAGGGAGGAGAGACCCAGTACTTC | CASSPKGGETQYF | . | TRBV18 | . | TRBJ2-5
TGTGCCAGCAGCTTCCGCGGGACAGGGAGATACGAGCAGTACTTC | CASSFRGTGRYEQYF | once | TRBV7-9 | TRBD1 | TRBJ2-7
TGTGCCAGCAGTGAGACCGGGACAGGGGTTAACTATGGCTACACCTTC | CASSETGTGVNYGYTF | . | TRBV6-4 | TRBD1 | TRBJ1-2
TGTGCCAGCAGCTTAGGACAGTTTGAAGCTTTCTTT | CASSLGQFEAFF | . | TRBV11-2 | . | TRBJ1-1
TGTGCCAGCAGCCTCCTAGGGGAAGAGACCCAGTACTTC | CASSLLGEETQYF | . | TRBV5-4 | . | TRBJ2-5
TGTGCCAGTAGTATATTTTTGGCTAGCGCTCATCCGCAGTATTTT | CASSIFLASAHPQYF | . | TRBV19 | . | TRBJ2-3
TGTGCCAGCAGCTTAGGGGGCGCCTATGGCTACACCTTC | CASSLGGAYGYTF | . | TRBV5-6 | TRBD1 | TRBJ1-2
TGTGCCAGCAGTTTCCAGCCCCGACAGGGAAGGTCCTACGAGCAGTACTTC | CASSFQPRQGRSYEQYF | . | TRBV27 | TRBD1 | TRBJ2-7
TGTGCCAGCAGTGAAGGGAGTGAGTTCTCTGGAAACACCATATATTTT | CASSEGSEFSGNTIYF | . | TRBV6-1 | . | TRBJ1-3
TGTGCCAGTAGCGGCCCCTACGAGCAGTACTTC | CASSGPYEQYF | . | TRBV7-9 | . | TRBJ2-7
TGTGCCAGCAGCTTGGACAGGGGATCCTACAATGAGCAGTTCTTC | CASSLDRGSYNEQFF | . | TRBV6-5 | TRBD1 | TRBJ2-1
TGTGCCAGCAGCCAAGAGACAGCGGGGGCCCTCTACAATGAGCAGTTCTTC | CASSQETAGALYNEQFF | once | TRBV4-2 | TRBD2 | TRBJ2-1
TGTGCAAGTCGCTTAGCGGACAAGCCGAGCTCCTACGAGCAGTACTTC | CASRLADKPSSYEQYF | . | TRBV12-2 | . | TRBJ2-7
TGTGCCAGCAGTTTATCAACAGGGGACTACGAGCAGTACTTC | CASSLSTGDYEQYF | . | TRBV27 | TRBD1 | TRBJ2-7
TGTGCCAGCAGCTTACTCCACGGACTAGCGGGAGGGTCCACCGGGGAGCTGTTTTTT | CASSLLHGLAGGSTGELFF | . | TRBV11-2 | TRBD2 | TRBJ2-2
TGTGCCTGGAGTCTCGGGGGGTTAGAGACCCAGTACTTC | CAWSLGGLETQYF | . | TRBV30 | TRBD2 | TRBJ2-5
TGTGCCAGCAGCTCCCAATGGCTGAACACTGAAGCTTTCTTT | CASSSQWLNTEAFF | . | TRBV7-2 | . | TRBJ1-1
TGTGCCAGCAGTGGACAGGCTAACTATGGCTACACCTTC | CASSGQANYGYTF | . | TRBV6-5 | TRBD1 | TRBJ1-2
TGCGCCAGCAGCCAAGAGACAGGACAAGAGACCCAGTACTTC | CASSQETGQETQYF | . | TRBV4-1 | . | TRBJ2-5
TGTGCCAGCAGCCGACAGGGACCGAACACCGGGGAGCTGTTTTTT | CASSRQGPNTGELFF | . | TRBV5-8 | TRBD1 | TRBJ2-2
TGTGCCAGCAGCCAGATCAGGGTTTCTGGGGCCAACGTCCTGACTTTC | CASSQIRVSGANVLTF | . | TRBV7-6 | . | TRBJ2-6
TGTGCCATCAGTGAGTATGCGGGAGGGCCGGGCGCAGATACGCAGTATTTT | CAISEYAGGPGADTQYF | . | TRBV10-3 | TRBD2 | TRBJ2-3
TGTGCCAGCAGTTATCAGGGGGCAAACACAGATACGCAGTATTTT | CASSYQGANTDTQYF | . | TRBV6-6 | TRBD1 | TRBJ2-3
TGCGCCAGCAGCCTGGACAGCTCTGGAAACACCATATATTTT | CASSLDSSGNTIYF | . | TRBV10-1 | . | TRBJ1-3
TGTGCCAGCAGCTCCCAACCGGGGGTCGCAGATACGCAGTATTTT | CASSSQPGVADTQYF | . | TRBV11-2 | . | TRBJ2-3
TGTGCCAGCAGCCCTACCCGGACTAGCGGTTTCAGTATTGAGTACTTC | CASSPTRTSGFSIEYF | . | TRBV7-8 | TRBD2 | TRBJ2-7
TGTGCCATTGGACTCCCCTACGAGCAGTACTTC | CAIGLPYEQYF | . | TRBV10-3 | . | TRBJ2-7
TGTGCCAGCAGCTTAATGACCCGGCGGCCGACTGAAGCTTTCTTT | CASSLMTRRPTEAFF | . | TRBV7-8 | . | TRBJ1-1
TGTGCCAGCAGCCCCATAAGCCTTAGTGGCGAGCAGTACTTC | CASSPISLSGEQYF | . | TRBV11-2 | . | TRBJ2-7
TGTGCCAGCAGTTTAACAGGAGTTAATGAAAAACTGTTTTTT | CASSLTGVNEKLFF | . | TRBV7-9 | . | TRBJ1-4
TGTGCCACCGGGACTTACTCTGGAAACACCATATATTTT | CATGTYSGNTIYF | . | TRBV15 | . | TRBJ1-3
TGTGCCAGCAGATTCCTGACAGGTTTCGATACGCAGTATTTT | CASRFLTGFDTQYF | . | TRBV27 | . | TRBJ2-3
TGTGCCAGCAGTTCCCATCGAGCCGGGACAAACTCCTACAATGAGCAGTTCTTC | CASSSHRAGTNSYNEQFF | . | TRBV27 | . | TRBJ2-1
TGTGCCAGCCGACAGGACTTGGGGCGCAATGAGCAGTTCTTC | CASRQDLGRNEQFF | once | TRBV2 | . | TRBJ2-1
TGTGCCAGCTCACGCTCTACAGGGGCAGAGACCCAGTACTTC | CASSRSTGAETQYF | . | TRBV18 | TRBD1 | TRBJ2-5
TGTGCCAGCTCACCAACAGGGGTACAACAGCCCCAGCATTTT | CASSPTGVQQPQHF | . | TRBV18 | TRBD1 | TRBJ1-5
TGTGCCAGCAGCTCTCTAGCGGGAGGGTTGTACAATGAGCAGTTCTTC | CASSSLAGGLYNEQFF | . | TRBV7-9 | TRBD2 | TRBJ2-1
TGCGCCAGCAGCTTAGCAGGTTTCGGCTACACAGATACGCAGTATTTT | CASSLAGFGYTDTQYF | . | TRBV5-1 | . | TRBJ2-3
TGTGCCAGCAGTCCTTATACAGGGACGACTGAAGCTTTCTTT | CASSPYTGTTEAFF | . | TRBV6-1 | . | TRBJ1-1
TGTGCCAGCAGATACCGGGACAGGTCCTACAATGAGCAGTTCTTC | CASRYRDRSYNEQFF | . | TRBV27 | TRBD1 | TRBJ2-1
TGTGCCAGCAGCTTGAGGGGACAGAGGATTTCGAACTATGGCTACACCTTC | CASSLRGQRISNYGYTF | . | TRBV5-6 | TRBD1 | TRBJ1-2
TGTGCCAGTACAGGGACTAGAAACACCGGGGAGCTGTTTTTT | CASTGTRNTGELFF | . | TRBV6-1 | TRBD2 | TRBJ2-2